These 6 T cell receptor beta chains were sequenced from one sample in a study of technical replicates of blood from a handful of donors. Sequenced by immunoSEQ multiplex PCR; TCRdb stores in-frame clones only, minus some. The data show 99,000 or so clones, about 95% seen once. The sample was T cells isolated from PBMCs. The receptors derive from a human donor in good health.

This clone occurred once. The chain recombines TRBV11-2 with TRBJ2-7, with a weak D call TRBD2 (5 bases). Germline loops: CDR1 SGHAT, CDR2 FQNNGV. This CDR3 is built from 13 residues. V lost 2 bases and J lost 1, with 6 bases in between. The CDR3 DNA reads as TGTGCCAGCAGCTTACGGACTTCCTACGAGCAGTACTTC. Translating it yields CASSLRTSYEQYF.

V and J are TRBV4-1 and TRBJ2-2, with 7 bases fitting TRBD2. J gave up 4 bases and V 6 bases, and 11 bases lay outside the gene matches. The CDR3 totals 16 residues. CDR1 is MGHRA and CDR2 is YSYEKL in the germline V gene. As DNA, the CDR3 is TGCGCCAGCAGTCGGGGGGACTCTTTTATCACCGGGGAGCTGTTTTTT. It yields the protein CASSRGDSFITGELFF.

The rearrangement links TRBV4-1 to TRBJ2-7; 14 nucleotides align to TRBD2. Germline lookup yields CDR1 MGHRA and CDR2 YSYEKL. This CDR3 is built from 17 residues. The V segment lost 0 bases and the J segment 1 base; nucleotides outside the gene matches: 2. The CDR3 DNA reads TGCGCCAGCAGCCAAGAGGGACTAGCGGGGGATTCCTACGAGCAGTACTTC. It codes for CASSQEGLAGDSYEQYF.

The CDR3 reads CASSPPRGTGVADTQYF. The CDR3 DNA sequence: TGTGCCAGCTCACCACCGCGAGGGACAGGGGTTGCGGATACGCAGTATTTT. The chain employs TRBV18 and TRBJ2-3; TRBD1 matches 10 bases. Trimming cost V 0 bases and J 6 bases; bases outside gene matches: 9. The CDR3 consists of 17 residues. Looked up from germline, CDR1 is KGHSH and CDR2 is LQKENI.

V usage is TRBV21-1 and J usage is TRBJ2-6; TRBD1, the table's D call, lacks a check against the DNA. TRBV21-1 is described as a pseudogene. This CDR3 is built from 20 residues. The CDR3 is CASSKKVTGAHVSGANVLTF. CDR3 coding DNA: TGTGCCAGCAGCAAAAAAGTGACAGGGGCTCACGTCTCTGGGGCCAACGTCCTGACTTTC.

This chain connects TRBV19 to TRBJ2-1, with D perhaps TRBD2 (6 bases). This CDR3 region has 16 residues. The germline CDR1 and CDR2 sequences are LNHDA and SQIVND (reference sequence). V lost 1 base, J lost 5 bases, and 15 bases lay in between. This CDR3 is CASSIGWRAGHNEQFF. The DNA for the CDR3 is TGTGCCAGTAGTATAGGATGGCGAGCGGGCCACAATGAGCAGTTCTTC. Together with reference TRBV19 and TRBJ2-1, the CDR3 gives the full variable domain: DGGITQSPKYLFRKEGQNVTLSCEQNLNHDAMYWYRQDPGQGLRLIYYSQIVNDFQKGDIAEGYSVSREKKESFPLTVTSAQKNPTAFYLCASSIGWRAGHNEQFFGPGTRLTVL.